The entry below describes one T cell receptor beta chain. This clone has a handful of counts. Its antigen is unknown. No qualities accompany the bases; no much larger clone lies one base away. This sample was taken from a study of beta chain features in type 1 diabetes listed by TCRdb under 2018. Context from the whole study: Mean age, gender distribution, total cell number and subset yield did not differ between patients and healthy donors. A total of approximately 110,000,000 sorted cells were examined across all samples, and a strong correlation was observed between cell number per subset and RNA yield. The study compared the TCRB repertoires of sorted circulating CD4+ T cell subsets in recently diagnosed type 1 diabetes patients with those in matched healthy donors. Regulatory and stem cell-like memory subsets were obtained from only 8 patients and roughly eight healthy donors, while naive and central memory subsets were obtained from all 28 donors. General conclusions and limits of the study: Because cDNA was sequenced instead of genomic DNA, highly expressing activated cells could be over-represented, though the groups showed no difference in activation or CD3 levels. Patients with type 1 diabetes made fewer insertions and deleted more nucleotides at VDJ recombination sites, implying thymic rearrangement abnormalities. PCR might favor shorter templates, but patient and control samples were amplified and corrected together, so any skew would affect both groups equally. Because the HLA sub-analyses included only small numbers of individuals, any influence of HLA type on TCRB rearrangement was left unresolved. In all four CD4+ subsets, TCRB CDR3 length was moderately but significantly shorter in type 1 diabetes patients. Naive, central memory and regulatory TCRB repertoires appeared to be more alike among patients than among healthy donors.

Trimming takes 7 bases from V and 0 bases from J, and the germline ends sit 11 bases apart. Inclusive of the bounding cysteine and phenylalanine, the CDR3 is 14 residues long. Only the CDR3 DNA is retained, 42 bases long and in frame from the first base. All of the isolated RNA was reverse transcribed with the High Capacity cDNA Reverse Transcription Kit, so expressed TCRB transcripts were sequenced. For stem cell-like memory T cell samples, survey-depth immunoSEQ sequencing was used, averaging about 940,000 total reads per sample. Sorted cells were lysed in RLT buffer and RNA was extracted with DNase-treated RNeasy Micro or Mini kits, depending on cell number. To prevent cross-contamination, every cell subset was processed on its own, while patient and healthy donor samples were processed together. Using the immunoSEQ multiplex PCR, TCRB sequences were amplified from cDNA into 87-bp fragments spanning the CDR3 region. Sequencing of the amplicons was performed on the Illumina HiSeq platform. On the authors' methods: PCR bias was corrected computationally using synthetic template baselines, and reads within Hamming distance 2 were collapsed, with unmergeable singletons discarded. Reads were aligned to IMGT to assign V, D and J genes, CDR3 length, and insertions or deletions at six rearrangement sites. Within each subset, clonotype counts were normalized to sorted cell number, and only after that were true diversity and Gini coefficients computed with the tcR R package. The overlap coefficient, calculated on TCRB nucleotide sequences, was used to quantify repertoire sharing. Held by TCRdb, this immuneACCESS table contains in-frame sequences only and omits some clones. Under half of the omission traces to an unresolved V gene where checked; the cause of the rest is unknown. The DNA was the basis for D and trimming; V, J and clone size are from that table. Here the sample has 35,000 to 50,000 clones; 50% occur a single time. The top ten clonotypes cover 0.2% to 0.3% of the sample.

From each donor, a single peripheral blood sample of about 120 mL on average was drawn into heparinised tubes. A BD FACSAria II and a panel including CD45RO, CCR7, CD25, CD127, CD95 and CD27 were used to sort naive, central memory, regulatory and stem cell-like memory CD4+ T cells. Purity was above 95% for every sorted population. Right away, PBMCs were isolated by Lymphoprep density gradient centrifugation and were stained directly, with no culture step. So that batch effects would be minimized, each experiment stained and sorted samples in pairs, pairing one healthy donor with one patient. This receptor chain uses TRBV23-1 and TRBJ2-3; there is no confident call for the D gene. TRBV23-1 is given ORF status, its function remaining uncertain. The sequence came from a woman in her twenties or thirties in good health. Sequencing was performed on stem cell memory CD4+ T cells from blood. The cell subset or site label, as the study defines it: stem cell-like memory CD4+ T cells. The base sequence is TGCGCCAGCACCTCGCGTCCGAGCACAGATACGCAGTATTTT. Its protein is CASTSRPSTDTQYF.